What follows are 18 T cell receptor beta chains derived from one specimen sequenced in a study of T cells in Graves' hyperthyroidism and ophthalmopathy. RNA transcripts gave rise to amplified TCR beta CDR3 regions. When the TCR CDR3 underwent first-round RT-PCR, the HTBI primer set was used. TCRdb processed the multiplex PCR reads anew with MiXCR; each CDR3 protein has one entry. The sample lists fewer than 450,000 distinct CDR3 sequences, approximately 18% seen once, with 30% to 35% in the top ten. The sequencing sample was made of blood. All receptors come from a woman in her thirties with Graves' hyperthyroidism that later progressed to Graves' ophthalmopathy.

This clonotype occurred many times. V and J are TRBV20-1 and TRBJ1-5; D might be TRBD1 (6 bases). V lost 3 bases and J lost 1, with 7 bases in between. The germline gives CDR1 DFQATT, CDR2 SNEGSKA (reference sequence). The CDR3 contains 13 residues. CDR3 residues: CSARGASNQPQHF. The CDR3 DNA is TGCAGTGCTAGGGGGGCGAGCAATCAGCCCCAGCATTTT.

This clonotype was found a few times. V and J are TRBV20-1 and TRBJ2-7; TRBD1 agrees at 7 bases. Per the germline V gene, CDR1 is DFQATT and CDR2 is SNEGSKA (reference sequence). The CDR3 is 15 amino acids. V gave up 3 bases and J gave up 1 base; unmatched junction bases: 9. Here the CDR3 reads CSARGPGGFSYEQYF. The CDR3 DNA is TGCAGTGCTAGGGGGCCAGGGGGATTTTCCTACGAGCAGTACTTC.

The chain links TRBV27 to TRBJ2-5; 7 bases line up with TRBD1. V lost 4 bases to trimming and J lost 5 bases; unmatched junction nucleotides: 10. The length of the CDR3 is 15 residues. Germline CDR1 is MNHEY and CDR2 is SMNVEV (reference sequence). The CDR3 DNA is TGTGCCAGCAGTTCTACACAGGGGCCGCGTGAGACCCAGTACTTC. Encoded protein: CASSSTQGPRETQYF.

This clonotype was observed many times. V usage is TRBV12-3 or TRBV12-4 and J usage is TRBJ2-5; TRBD2 matches at 14 bases. The CDR3 extends over 20 amino acids. Trimming cost V 4 bases and J 4 bases; bases outside gene matches: 17. The CDR3, as DNA: TGTGCCAGCAGTTCCGGGACTAGCGGGAGTAATGTGCTTTCAATAGAGACCCAGTACTTC. Amino acid sequence: CASSSGTSGSNVLSIETQYF.

The V gene is TRBV18, the J gene TRBJ2-3; TRBD1 aligns across 7 bases. V was pared by 3 bases and J by 1 base, with 10 bases of the junction left unmatched. The CDR3 is 17 residues long. Germline V CDR1 and CDR2: KGHSH, LQKENI. Here the CDR3 DNA reads TGTGCCAGCTCACCGTCACCCGGGACAGAAGGCACAGATACGCAGTATTTT. This translates into CASSPSPGTEGTDTQYF.

In its sample, this clonotype was seen many times. The chain couples TRBV7-9 to TRBJ1-1; D might be TRBD1 (6 bases). The V end lost 5 bases, the J end lost 0 bases, and 22 bases lay between the germline ends. Germline CDR1 reads SEHNR; CDR2 reads FQNEAQ (reference sequence). The CDR3 spans 18 residues. The CDR3 sequence is CASSPNLGGVRMNTEAFF. For the CDR3, the DNA is TGTGCCAGCAGCCCTAACCTAGGGGGAGTCCGCATGAACACTGAAGCTTTCTTT.

In this sample, this clonotype turned up a few times. The J gene is TRBJ2-1, the V gene TRBV29-1; TRBD1 matches at 8 bases. CDR1 and CDR2 (germline): SQVTM, ANQGSEA. V shed 7 bases, J shed 8 bases, and the junction held 7 bases outside the gene matches. CDR3 length: 12 residues. The DNA for the CDR3 is TGCAGCGGGGAGACGGACAGGGATGAGCAGTTCTTC. It yields the protein CSGETDRDEQFF.

Ten or more counts support this clonotype. The chain combines TRBV7-9 with TRBJ1-1; D gene uncertain. The germline V gene has CDR1 SEHNR and CDR2 FQNEAQ (reference sequence). V lost 6 bases to trimming and J lost 1 base, with 12 bases between them. The CDR3 runs 14 residues. The CDR3 sequence: CASRKGDGNTEAFF. In DNA, the CDR3 is TGTGCCAGCAGGAAGGGTGACGGGAACACTGAAGCTTTCTTT.

This clonotype has only a few counts. The J gene is TRBJ1-6, the V gene TRBV7-2; D is ambiguous. The CDR3 contains 13 residues. Per the germline V gene, CDR1 is SGHTA and CDR2 is FQGNSA. V lost 3 bases and J 9 bases, leaving 9 bases between the germline ends. CDR3 nucleotides: TGTGCCAGCAGCTTTCGGGGAGGTTCACCCCTCCACTTT. It encodes CASSFRGGSPLHF.

Points on this clonotype: With a much larger clone just one base away, this may be a read error. This sequence joins TRBV11-2 and TRBJ2-7; 7 bases match TRBD2. The CDR3 consists of 15 residues. Germline CDR1 SGHAT, CDR2 FQNNGV. The V segment lost 1 base and the J segment 2 bases; nucleotides outside the gene matches: 5. The CDR3 sequence: CASSLVAGDPYEQYF. The CDR3 DNA reads as TGTGCCAGCAGCTTAGTAGCGGGCGACCCCTACGAGCAGTACTTC.

A few counts support this clonotype. V gene TRBV7-9 combines with J gene TRBJ1-6; TRBD1 matches at 8 bases. The CDR3 sequence is 15 residues long. V trimming: 2 bases; J trimming: 10 bases; junction bases outside the gene matches: 7. CDR1 and CDR2 (germline): SEHNR, FQNEAQ (reference sequence). CDR3 in DNA: TGTGCCAGCAGCTTAATTTCAGGGGGCGGCTCACCCCTCCACTTT. It translates to CASSLISGGGSPLHF. Looking up the rest from reference TRBV7-9 and TRBJ1-6 gives the full variable domain: DTGVSQNPRHKITKRGQNVTFRCDPISEHNRLYWYRQTLGQGPEFLTYFQNEAQLEKSRLLSDRFSAERPKGSFSTLEIQRTEQGDSAMYLCASSLISGGGSPLHFGNGTRLTVT.

The chain employs TRBV2 and TRBJ2-5, with D possibly TRBD2 on 5 matching bases. CDR1 is SNHLY and CDR2 is FYNNEI in the germline V gene. V lost 3 bases, J lost 4 bases, and 15 bases lay in between. This CDR3 comprises 15 residues. CDR3: CASSESTRRRETQYF. As DNA, the CDR3 is TGTGCCAGCAGTGAGTCCACCCGGAGGCGAGAGACCCAGTACTTC. The variable domain in full, completed from reference TRBV2 and TRBJ2-5, reads EPEVTQTPSHQVTQMGQEVILRCVPISNHLYFYWYRQILGQKVEFLVSFYNNEISEKSEIFDDQFSVERPDGSNFTLKIRSTKLEDSAMYFCASSESTRRRETQYFGPGTRLLVL.

This clonotype showed up many times. V gene TRBV18 combines with J gene TRBJ1-1; D is undetermined. Trimming took 5 bases from V and 5 from J, leaving 6 bases between them. CDR1 is KGHSH, CDR2 LQKENI, per germline. The CDR3 loop spans 11 amino acids. CDR3 bases: TGTGCCAGCTCAGCTGGGACTGAAGCTTTCTTT. Translation gives CASSAGTEAFF.

The chain combines TRBV5-6 with TRBJ1-1, with 9 bases aligning to TRBD1. V gave up 4 bases and J gave up 6 bases; unmatched junction bases: 10. Germline CDR1 and CDR2: SGHDT and YYEEEE. The CDR3 is made up of 15 amino acids. CDR3 loop: CASSNWDREMAEAFF. The CDR3 DNA is TGTGCCAGCAGCAATTGGGACAGGGAGATGGCTGAAGCTTTCTTT.

This clonotype has a count of ten or more. The CDR3 region has the DNA TGTGCCAGCAGCGTCCGGGGACCCCGGGATGGCTACACCTTC. Translation: CASSVRGPRDGYTF. The genes are TRBV9 and TRBJ1-2, with a weak D call TRBD1 (5 bases). V was pared by 2 bases and J by 6 bases, with 14 bases between. CDR1 and CDR2 (germline): SGDLS, YYNGEE. The CDR3 covers 14 residues.

This clonotype was detected ten times or more. V usage is TRBV5-1 and J usage is TRBJ2-3; 13 bases align to TRBD2. CDR3 length equals 18 residues. V was pared by 6 bases and J by 0 bases, with 10 bases of the junction left unmatched. CDR1 is SGHRS, CDR2 YFSETQ, per germline. For the CDR3, the DNA is TGCGCCAGCACCCTTCGAGGACTAGCGGGGGAGAGCACAGATACGCAGTATTTT. Translation gives CASTLRGLAGESTDTQYF. Together with reference TRBV5-1 and TRBJ2-3, the CDR3 gives the full variable domain: KAGVTQTPRYLIKTRGQQVTLSCSPISGHRSVSWYQQTPGQGLQFLFEYFSETQRNKGNFPGRFSGRQFSNSRSEMNVSTLELGDSALYLCASTLRGLAGESTDTQYFGPGTRLTVL.

The chain carries TRBV25-1 and TRBJ2-3; TRBD2 might be the D (6 bases). Germline assignment: CDR1 MGHDK and CDR2 SYGVNS. The CDR3 loop spans 17 amino acids. The V end lost 1 base, the J end lost 0 bases, and 14 bases lay between the germline ends. The CDR3 sequence is CASSESGVQYSTDTQYF. CDR3 bases: TGTGCCAGCAGTGAATCGGGAGTACAATATAGCACAGATACGCAGTATTTT.

Note on this clonotype: A read error may produce the germline difference seen at one junction end. The CDR3 DNA follows: TGCAGCGTTGATTACAGGGGGCGAGGCTATGGCTACGCCTTC. Translation gives CSVDYRGRGYGYAF. The V gene is TRBV29-1, the J gene TRBJ1-2, with 9 positions matching TRBD1. Germline loops: CDR1 SQVTM, CDR2 ANQGSEA. The CDR3 is made up of 14 amino acids.